A selection of T cell receptor beta chains follows, all from one sample in a study of T cells after yellow fever vaccination. TCRdb passed the 5' RACE reads through MiXCR, listing each CDR3 protein once. This repertoire shows around 320,000 distinct CDR3 sequences, over 8.5% found once; its top ten account for about 3%. The sequencing here drew on CD4+ T cells sorted from PBMCs, taken 45 days after the yellow fever booster vaccination. The receptors derive from a man younger than 35 who received the YFV17D yellow fever vaccine. Both conserved end residues are part of each CDR3. D genes are given only for firm matches. Size values are once, few and many counts, or a class for expanded clones, and some rows have none.

DNA: TGTGCCAGCACCCGCCTGGGACCAAACACCGGGGAGCTGTTTTTT; CDR3: CASTRLGPNTGELFF; V: TRBV3-1; D: -; size: -; J: TRBJ2-2
DNA: TGTGCCAGCAGCCAAGAGAATATTGTCTTCGGCTTAACTAATGAAAAACTGTTTTTT; CDR3: CASSQENIVFGLTNEKLFF; V: TRBV14; D: -; size: -; J: TRBJ1-4
DNA: TGTGCCAGCAGGTTGGGGAGCACAGATACGCAGTATTTT; CDR3: CASRLGSTDTQYF; V: TRBV6-6; D: -; size: -; J: TRBJ2-3
DNA: TGTGCCAGCAGCAAAACGTGGACTAGCGAGAGTGAGACCCAGTACTTC; CDR3: CASSKTWTSESETQYF; V: TRBV11-2; D: TRBD2; size: few; J: TRBJ2-5
DNA: TGTGCCACCAGTGATTTAGAGCGGGGGGCCGACAATGAGCAGTTCTTC; CDR3: CATSDLERGADNEQFF; V: TRBV24-1; D: TRBD2; size: few; J: TRBJ2-1
DNA: TGTGCCAGCAGCCAAGGCGGGGGGGCGCCCAATGAGCAGTTCTTC; CDR3: CASSQGGGAPNEQFF; V: TRBV4-2; D: TRBD2; size: -; J: TRBJ2-1
DNA: TGCAGTGCTAGGGAGAATAATTCACCCCTCCACTTT; CDR3: CSARENNSPLHF; V: TRBV20-1; D: -; size: few; J: TRBJ1-6
DNA: TGTGCAGCCAGGGCTGGATTGTGGGACAATCAGCCCCAGCATTTT; CDR3: CAARAGLWDNQPQHF; V: TRBV30; D: -; size: few; J: TRBJ1-5
DNA: TGTGCTAGCAGCCAGGGTGGAGGTGATGAGCAGTTCTTC; CDR3: CASSQGGGDEQFF; V: TRBV7-7; D: -; size: few; J: TRBJ2-1
DNA: TGTGCCAGCAGCCAAACAGGGGGCCTACTACGCAATCAGCCCCAGCATTTT; CDR3: CASSQTGGLLRNQPQHF; V: TRBV12-3/TRBV12-4; D: TRBD1; size: few; J: TRBJ1-5
DNA: TGTGCCAGCAGCTTGGCGGGACAGGAGTTTAGTGAGCAGTTCTTC; CDR3: CASSLAGQEFSEQFF; V: TRBV5-5; D: TRBD1; size: -; J: TRBJ2-1
DNA: TGTGCCAGCAGTGAACTCGGCAGGGGAAGAGATACGCAGTATTTT; CDR3: CASSELGRGRDTQYF; V: TRBV6-1; D: -; size: few; J: TRBJ2-3
DNA: TGTGCCAGCTCACCACCCTGGACAGGGGGCACAGATACGCAGTATTTT; CDR3: CASSPPWTGGTDTQYF; V: TRBV18; D: TRBD1; size: -; J: TRBJ2-3
DNA: TGTGCCAGCAGCTCCGCCCCCGGGAGGCAGTATTTT; CDR3: CASSSAPGRQYF; V: TRBV11-2; D: -; size: -; J: TRBJ2-3
DNA: TGTGCCTGGGGGAGACTAGTCCTAGAGCAGTACTTC; CDR3: CAWGRLVLEQYF; V: TRBV30; D: -; size: few; J: TRBJ2-7
DNA: TGCGCCAGCAGCTTGGGTCGGCAGTTCTTCTCTGGAAACACCATATATTTT; CDR3: CASSLGRQFFSGNTIYF; V: TRBV5-1; D: -; size: few; J: TRBJ1-3
DNA: TGTGCCAGCAGTGATTTAGATGGCTACACCTTC; CDR3: CASSDLDGYTF; V: TRBV25-1; D: -; size: -; J: TRBJ1-2
DNA: TGTGCCATCAGTGGAGGACAGGGTGGTAACTCCTACAATGAGCAGTTCTTC; CDR3: CAISGGQGGNSYNEQFF; V: TRBV10-3; D: TRBD1; size: -; J: TRBJ2-1
DNA: TGCAGTGCTAGTGTAGGACGTGAAGCTTTCTTT; CDR3: CSASVGREAFF; V: TRBV20-1; D: -; size: -; J: TRBJ1-1
DNA: TGTGCCAGCAAAACGGGTACCGGGTCCTACGAGCAGTACTTC; CDR3: CASKTGTGSYEQYF; V: TRBV7-8; D: -; size: many; J: TRBJ2-7
DNA: TGCAGTGCTAGGCCGGCCGAACGGGGGCCTGGGAATGAGCAGTTCTTC; CDR3: CSARPAERGPGNEQFF; V: TRBV20-1; D: -; size: many; J: TRBJ2-1
DNA: TGTGCCACGACAGGGGGTATCACTGAAGCTTTCTTT; CDR3: CATTGGITEAFF; V: TRBV10-3; D: TRBD1; size: many; J: TRBJ1-1
DNA: TGTGCCAGCAGCTTAACCGGGACAGGGATCCACGAGCAGTACTTC; CDR3: CASSLTGTGIHEQYF; V: TRBV7-3; D: TRBD1; size: -; J: TRBJ2-7
DNA: TGTGCCAGCAGCTTCACTGGGGGGTTTCAAGAGACCCAGTACTTC; CDR3: CASSFTGGFQETQYF; V: TRBV7-2; D: -; size: few; J: TRBJ2-5
DNA: TGCGCCAGCAGCTGGACCGGGGCCGCGAGAGAGACCCAGTACTTC; CDR3: CASSWTGAARETQYF; V: TRBV5-1; D: -; size: few; J: TRBJ2-5
DNA: TGTGCCAGCAGTTACTGGGCAGGAACCTACGAGCAGTACTTC; CDR3: CASSYWAGTYEQYF; V: TRBV6-2/TRBV6-3; D: -; size: few; J: TRBJ2-7
DNA: TGTGCCAGCAGACGGGGGGGCCAGCCCCAGCATTTT; CDR3: CASRRGGQPQHF; V: TRBV7-9; D: -; size: -; J: TRBJ1-5
DNA: TGCAGTGCTAGACTCTCGGCAGGGTCCGGTGAGACCCAGTACTTC; CDR3: CSARLSAGSGETQYF; V: TRBV20-1; D: -; size: -; J: TRBJ2-5
DNA: TGTGCTAGTGGTCGGGTAGGCGGTGGTGTCAATCAGCCCCAGCATTTT; CDR3: CASGRVGGGVNQPQHF; V: TRBV12-5; D: -; size: many; J: TRBJ1-5
DNA: TGCGCCAGCAGCCATATGACAGGTGATGAAAAACTGTTTTTT; CDR3: CASSHMTGDEKLFF; V: TRBV4-3; D: -; size: -; J: TRBJ1-4
DNA: TGCGCCAGCAGCAAAGACGGGACTAGCGGCAATGAGCAGTTCTTC; CDR3: CASSKDGTSGNEQFF; V: TRBV5-1; D: TRBD2; size: -; J: TRBJ2-1
DNA: TGTGCCAGCAGTAAGCCCGACAATGAGCAGTTCTTC; CDR3: CASSKPDNEQFF; V: TRBV21-1; D: -; size: -; J: TRBJ2-1
DNA: TGTGCCAGCAGCTTTTTCCGTTCACCCCTCCACTTT; CDR3: CASSFFRSPLHF; V: TRBV5-4; D: -; size: -; J: TRBJ1-6
DNA: TGTGCCAGCAGTTCCCCTTCCCTGAACACCGGGGAGCTGTTTTTT; CDR3: CASSSPSLNTGELFF; V: TRBV12-3/TRBV12-4; D: -; size: few; J: TRBJ2-2
DNA: TGTGCCAGCAGTCCCACCGGAGACCTAGCCAAAAACATTCAGTACTTC; CDR3: CASSPTGDLAKNIQYF; V: TRBV27; D: -; size: few; J: TRBJ2-4
DNA: TGTGCCAGCAGCTTACGACTAGCGGGGACTCAGGAGACCCAGTACTTC; CDR3: CASSLRLAGTQETQYF; V: TRBV7-8; D: TRBD2; size: many; J: TRBJ2-5
DNA: TGTGCCACCAGCAGAGTGAAGGCAGAAGCTTTCTTT; CDR3: CATSRVKAEAFF; V: TRBV15; D: -; size: -; J: TRBJ1-1
DNA: TGCAGTGCTAGAGCGACCCAGTACTTC; CDR3: CSARATQYF; V: TRBV20-1; D: -; size: -; J: TRBJ2-5
DNA: TGTGCCAGCAGTGCCACAGGGACTGAAGCTTTCTTT; CDR3: CASSATGTEAFF; V: TRBV6-2/TRBV6-3; D: -; size: -; J: TRBJ1-1
DNA: TGTGCCAGCGGGCCGAGCACAGATACGCAGTATTTT; CDR3: CASGPSTDTQYF; V: TRBV12-3/TRBV12-4; D: -; size: -; J: TRBJ2-3
DNA: TGTGCCAGCAGCTTTACAGGGTTAAGCAATCAGCCCCAGCATTTT; CDR3: CASSFTGLSNQPQHF; V: TRBV7-2; D: -; size: few; J: TRBJ1-5
DNA: TGTGCCAGCAGCGAAGTAACGACGGGGGAGACCCAGTACTTC; CDR3: CASSEVTTGETQYF; V: TRBV2; D: -; size: -; J: TRBJ2-5
DNA: TGTGCCAGCAGCTCCAGGCGGAGCGGGGGGGCATATACGCAGTATTTT; CDR3: CASSSRRSGGAYTQYF; V: TRBV7-2; D: TRBD2; size: -; J: TRBJ2-3
DNA: TGTGCCAGCAGCTCCGGGACTAGCACAGATACGCAGTATTTT; CDR3: CASSSGTSTDTQYF; V: TRBV11-2; D: -; size: many; J: TRBJ2-3
DNA: TGTGCCAGCAGCTTAGAAGCTAGCGGGGGCCGCGCGGCGCACTTC; CDR3: CASSLEASGGRAAHF; V: TRBV7-2; D: TRBD2; size: few; J: TRBJ2-7
DNA: TGTGCCAGCAGCTCCTGGACAGGGCCCCTCTATGGCTACACCTTC; CDR3: CASSSWTGPLYGYTF; V: TRBV5-5; D: TRBD1; size: few; J: TRBJ1-2
DNA: TGTGCCAGCAGTTTAGGTACCCTGTCTGGAAACACCATATATTTT; CDR3: CASSLGTLSGNTIYF; V: TRBV12-3/TRBV12-4; D: -; size: -; J: TRBJ1-3
DNA: TGTGCCAGCAGCTCCTACAAGGGACAGCCTAGCACAGATACGCAGTATTTT; CDR3: CASSSYKGQPSTDTQYF; V: TRBV7-3; D: TRBD1; size: many; J: TRBJ2-3